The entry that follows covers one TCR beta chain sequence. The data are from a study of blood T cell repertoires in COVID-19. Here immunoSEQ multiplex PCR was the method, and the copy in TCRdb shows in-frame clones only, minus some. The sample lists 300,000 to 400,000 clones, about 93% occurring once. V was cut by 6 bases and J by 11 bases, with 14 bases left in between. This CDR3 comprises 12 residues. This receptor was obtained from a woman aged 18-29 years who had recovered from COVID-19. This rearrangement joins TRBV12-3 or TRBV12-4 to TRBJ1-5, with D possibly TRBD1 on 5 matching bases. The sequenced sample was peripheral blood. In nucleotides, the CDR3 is TGTGCCAGCAGCAAAGGGACTGTATCCCAGCATTTT. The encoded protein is CASSKGTVSQHF.